This is a list of T cell receptor beta chains from one sample in a study of regulatory T cells in long-lasting Graves disease. TCRdb re-analysed the multiplex PCR reads in MiXCR, keeping a single row per CDR3 protein. The sample carries 380,000 or so distinct CDR3 sequences, around 15% recorded once. The same specimen was also included in a second study, on T cells in Graves' hyperthyroidism and ophthalmopathy.

Source: peripheral blood mononuclear cells (PBMCs), taken at new diagnosis, from a patient treated with antithyroid drugs. These receptors all come from a woman aged 18 to 35 with Graves disease. Both conserved end residues are part of each CDR3. A D gene is named only where the DNA matches it firmly. Size is omitted from some rows. Given values are once, few, many or a class for expanded clones.

cdr3_aa: CARSPRRGETQYF; cdr3_nt: TGTGCCAGGAGCCCTCGACGTGGAGAGACCCAGTACTTC; d_call: -; v_call: TRBV3-1; clone_size: -; j_call: TRBJ2-5
cdr3_aa: CASRLDRGYTDTQYF; cdr3_nt: TGTGCCAGCAGATTGGACAGGGGCTACACAGATACGCAGTATTTT; d_call: TRBD1; v_call: TRBV5-4; clone_size: many; j_call: TRBJ2-3
cdr3_aa: CASSEFSANTEAFF; cdr3_nt: TGTGCCAGCAGTGAATTTTCGGCGAACACTGAAGCTTTCTTT; d_call: -; v_call: TRBV6-1; clone_size: many; j_call: TRBJ1-1
cdr3_aa: CASSSKQGVNEKLFF; cdr3_nt: TGTGCCAGCAGCTCTAAACAGGGGGTTAATGAAAAACTGTTTTTT; d_call: TRBD1; v_call: TRBV7-9; clone_size: few; j_call: TRBJ1-4
cdr3_aa: CSARGPAVYEQYF; cdr3_nt: TGCAGTGCTAGAGGCCCTGCGGTCTACGAGCAGTACTTC; d_call: -; v_call: TRBV20-1; clone_size: -; j_call: TRBJ2-7
cdr3_aa: CASSYWSRGNNNEQFF; cdr3_nt: TGTGCCAGCAGTTACTGGTCCAGGGGAAACAACAATGAGCAGTTCTTC; d_call: -; v_call: TRBV6-2/TRBV6-3; clone_size: once; j_call: TRBJ2-1
cdr3_aa: CSARVAGVPGMNTEAFF; cdr3_nt: TGCAGTGCTAGAGTCGCAGGGGTCCCGGGGATGAACACTGAAGCTTTCTTT; d_call: -; v_call: TRBV20-1; clone_size: -; j_call: TRBJ1-1
cdr3_aa: CASSQEGATYGYTF; cdr3_nt: TGTGCCAGCAGCCAAGAAGGGGCGACTTATGGCTACACCTTC; d_call: -; v_call: TRBV4-2; clone_size: -; j_call: TRBJ1-2
cdr3_aa: CASSGLAGGLRDEQFF; cdr3_nt: TGTGCCAGCAGCGGACTAGCGGGAGGGTTGAGGGATGAGCAGTTCTTC; d_call: TRBD2; v_call: TRBV3-1; clone_size: many; j_call: TRBJ2-1
cdr3_aa: CASSSQLAGGSTPSTDTQYF; cdr3_nt: TGTGCCAGCAGTTCCCAACTAGCGGGGGGGTCGACCCCTAGCACAGATACGCAGTATTTT; d_call: TRBD2; v_call: TRBV12-3/TRBV12-4; clone_size: -; j_call: TRBJ2-3
cdr3_aa: CASRGVTEAFF; cdr3_nt: TGTGCCAGTAGGGGCGTCACTGAAGCTTTCTTT; d_call: -; v_call: TRBV19; clone_size: -; j_call: TRBJ1-1
cdr3_aa: CASSFSGVRTEAFF; cdr3_nt: TGTGCCAGCAGTTTTTCAGGGGTTCGAACTGAAGCTTTCTTT; d_call: -; v_call: TRBV6-5; clone_size: many; j_call: TRBJ1-1
cdr3_aa: CASSSGTGRNNEKLFF; cdr3_nt: TGCGCCAGCAGCTCGGGGACAGGGCGGAATAATGAAAAACTGTTTTTT; d_call: TRBD1; v_call: TRBV5-1; clone_size: many; j_call: TRBJ1-4
cdr3_aa: CASSEAGAGNTIYF; cdr3_nt: TGCGCCAGCAGTGAGGCCGGTGCTGGAAACACCATATATTTT; d_call: -; v_call: TRBV10-2; clone_size: -; j_call: TRBJ1-3
cdr3_aa: CAMTVWRGTGELFF; cdr3_nt: TGTGCCATGACCGTCTGGCGGGGGACCGGGGAGCTGTTTTTT; d_call: TRBD2; v_call: TRBV2; clone_size: -; j_call: TRBJ2-2
cdr3_aa: CASRRLLLSYEQYF; cdr3_nt: TGTGCCAGCAGACGACTCCTTCTCTCCTACGAGCAGTACTTC; d_call: -; v_call: TRBV6-1; clone_size: many; j_call: TRBJ2-7
cdr3_aa: CASSFRDRGNTEAFF; cdr3_nt: TGCGCCAGCAGCTTCCGGGACAGGGGGAACACTGAAGCTTTCTTT; d_call: TRBD1; v_call: TRBV5-1; clone_size: -; j_call: TRBJ1-1
cdr3_aa: CASSMDRENTEAFF; cdr3_nt: TGCGCCAGCAGCATGGACAGAGAGAACACTGAAGCTTTCTTT; d_call: -; v_call: TRBV5-1; clone_size: many; j_call: TRBJ1-1
cdr3_aa: CASSGAGVRYEQYF; cdr3_nt: TGTGCCAGCAGCGGGGCGGGAGTAAGATACGAGCAGTACTTC; d_call: TRBD2; v_call: TRBV6-2/TRBV6-3; clone_size: many; j_call: TRBJ2-7
cdr3_aa: CASSLERGDSPLHF; cdr3_nt: TGCGCCAGCAGCTTGGAGAGGGGAGATTCACCCCTCCACTTT; d_call: -; v_call: TRBV5-1; clone_size: many; j_call: TRBJ1-6
cdr3_aa: CASSQDLVASNTGELFF; cdr3_nt: TGTGCCAGCAGCCAAGATTTGGTTGCTTCGAACACCGGGGAGCTGTTTTTT; d_call: -; v_call: TRBV4-2; clone_size: -; j_call: TRBJ2-2
cdr3_aa: CASERFLGTEAFF; cdr3_nt: TGTGCCTCAGAGAGGTTTTTGGGCACTGAAGCTTTCTTT; d_call: -; v_call: TRBV28; clone_size: many; j_call: TRBJ1-1
cdr3_aa: CASSLGGSGRSNEQFF; cdr3_nt: TGCGCCAGCAGCTTGGGAGGTAGCGGGAGATCCAATGAGCAGTTCTTC; d_call: TRBD2; v_call: TRBV5-1; clone_size: -; j_call: TRBJ2-1
cdr3_aa: CASSATGVRNSPLHF; cdr3_nt: TGTGCCAGCAGCGCTACAGGGGTAAGGAATTCACCCCTCCACTTT; d_call: TRBD1; v_call: TRBV7-9; clone_size: -; j_call: TRBJ1-6
cdr3_aa: CASRPTPLAGNTDTQYF; cdr3_nt: TGTGCCAGCAGGCCTACCCCACTGGCAGGGAACACAGATACGCAGTATTTT; d_call: -; v_call: TRBV27; clone_size: many; j_call: TRBJ2-3
cdr3_aa: CASSFPGELFF; cdr3_nt: TGTGCCAGCAGTTTCCCGGGGGAGCTGTTTTTT; d_call: -; v_call: TRBV28; clone_size: many; j_call: TRBJ2-2
cdr3_aa: CSAGTGNAEAFF; cdr3_nt: TGCAGCGCTGGGACAGGGAACGCTGAAGCTTTCTTT; d_call: TRBD1; v_call: TRBV29-1; clone_size: many; j_call: TRBJ1-1
cdr3_aa: CASSLGVGGTEPYEQYF; cdr3_nt: TGTGCCAGCAGCTTAGGAGTCGGCGGGACGGAACCATACGAGCAGTACTTC; d_call: -; v_call: TRBV7-7; clone_size: many; j_call: TRBJ2-7